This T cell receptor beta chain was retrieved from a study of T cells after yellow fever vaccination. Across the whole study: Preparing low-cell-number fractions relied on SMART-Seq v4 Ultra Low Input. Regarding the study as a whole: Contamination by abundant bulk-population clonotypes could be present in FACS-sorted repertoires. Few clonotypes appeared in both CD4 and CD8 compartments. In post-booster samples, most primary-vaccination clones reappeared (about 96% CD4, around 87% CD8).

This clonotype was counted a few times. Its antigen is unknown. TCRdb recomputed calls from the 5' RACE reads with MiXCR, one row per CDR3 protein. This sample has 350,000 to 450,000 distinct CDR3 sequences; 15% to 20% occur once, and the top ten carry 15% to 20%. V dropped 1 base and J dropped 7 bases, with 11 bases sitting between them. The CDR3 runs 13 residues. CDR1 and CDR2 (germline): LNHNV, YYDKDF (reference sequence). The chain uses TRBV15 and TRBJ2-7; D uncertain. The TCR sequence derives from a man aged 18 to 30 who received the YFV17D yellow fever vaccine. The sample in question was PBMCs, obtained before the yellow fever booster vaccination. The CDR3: CATSRASANEQYV. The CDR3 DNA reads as TGTGCCACCAGCAGAGCCTCGGCTAATGAGCAGTACGTC.